A single sample is the source of the 18 T cell receptor beta chains below, sequenced in a study of T cells in women clearing cervical HPV infection. The data were produced by immunoSEQ multiplex PCR, yet TCRdb's version contains in-frame clones alone and is incomplete. The table for this sample gives 35,000 to 45,000 clones. Sequencing input: blood buffy coat. These receptors were taken from a woman between 18 and 69 years old with a cervical HPV16 infection that either progressed to CIN3+ or cleared (not recorded which).

In the case of this clone: The read ends 3 residues before the CDR3 terminus; that terminus is restored from the germline J gene. The chain carries TRBV5-1 and TRBJ2-2; D possibly corresponds to TRBD2 (6 bases). Germline V gene lookup returns CDR1 SGHRS and CDR2 YFSETQ. V was clipped by 0 bases and J by 3 bases, with 12 bases between them. The CDR3 has 16 amino acids. The CDR3 bases that were read are TGCGCCAGCAGCTTGGTGTTAGCGGTTGACACCGGGGAG. Protein: CASSLVLAVDTGE. The entire CDR3 sequence reads CASSLVLAVDTGELFF.

Comments on this clone: The read ends 3 residues shy of where the CDR3 ends; the end is completed using the germline J gene. The chain carries TRBV6-4 and TRBJ2-2, with 8 bases identical to TRBD2. This CDR3 comprises 14 residues. V lost 6 bases, J lost 6 bases, and 6 bases stayed unmatched. Looked up from germline, CDR1 is MRHNA and CDR2 is SNTAGT. The CDR3 protein is CASSPGGGPGELFF. Partial CDR3 DNA: TGTGCCAGCAGCCCCGGCGGGGGGCCCGGGGAG.

Concerning this clone itself: The CDR3 extends 3 residues past the end of the read, so its final part is completed from the germline J gene. The chain is built from TRBV4-2 and TRBJ2-7; no clear D gene. Trimming cost V 1 base and J 6 bases, with 10 bases left between them. CDR3 length: 13 amino acids. CDR1 is LGHNA and CDR2 is YNFKEQ in the germline V gene. CDR3 protein: CASSQAGEGEQYF. Partial CDR3 DNA: TGTGCCAGCAGCCAAGCAGGAGAAGGCGAG.

Notes on this clone: The CDR3 extends 3 residues past the end of the read, so its final part is completed from the germline J gene. The rearrangement links TRBV20-1 to TRBJ2-7, with 8 bases lining up with TRBD2. The J segment lost 4 bases and the V segment lost 6 bases, leaving 8 bases of the junction unmatched. The germline V gene has CDR1 DFQATT and CDR2 SNEGSKA (reference sequence). The CDR3 length is 13 residues. The CDR3 sequence: CSAAEAGVYEQYF. The covered CDR3 bases are TGCAGTGCCGCGGAAGCGGGAGTTTACGAG.

With respect to this clone: The sequenced fragment ends 3 residues before the CDR3 boundary, so the rest is inferred from the germline J gene. The V and J genes are TRBV7-6 and TRBJ2-6, with TRBD2 matching over 8 bases. Germline V gene lookup returns CDR1 SGHVS and CDR2 FNYEAQ. J gave up 0 bases and V 5 bases, and 6 bases lay outside the gene matches. The CDR3 is 17 residues long. The sequenced part of the CDR3 DNA is TGTGCCAGCAGCCTTACGGGGGGGAGCTCTGGGGCCAACGTC. It encodes CASSLTGGSSGANV. The CDR3 reads in full as CASSLTGGSSGANVLTF.

Remarks on this clone: The read finishes 3 residues shy of the CDR3 end, and the germline J gene is used to complete it. V usage is TRBV18 and J usage is TRBJ2-7, with TRBD1 matching over 7 bases. The germline V gene has CDR1 KGHSH and CDR2 LQKENI. This CDR3 contains 15 residues. Trimming removed 3 bases from V and 3 bases from J; junction bases left unmatched: 8. The CDR3 region is CASSPGPGTVYEQYF. The CDR3 DNA, read in part, is TGTGCCAGCTCACCGGGACCCGGGACAGTCTACGAG.

With regard to this clone: The read comes to an end 3 residues before the CDR3 does, leaving the germline J gene to fill in the end. The V and J genes are TRBV30 and TRBJ2-4, with 10 bases lining up with TRBD1. The CDR3 length is 13 residues. Per the germline V gene, CDR1 is GTSNPN and CDR2 is SVGIG (reference sequence). CDR3 sequence reads: CASVGGQGRGQYF. Incomplete CDR3 DNA: TGTGCCTCAGTGGGGGGACAGGGGAGAGGT.

Of note for this clone: The sequence runs out 3 residues before the end of the CDR3; the remainder is reconstructed from the germline J gene. The V gene is TRBV19, the J gene TRBJ1-4; possible D gene TRBD1, 5 bases. The germline gives CDR1 LNHDA, CDR2 SQIVND (reference sequence). The V and J ends lost 0 bases and 10 bases respectively, with 12 bases between them. The CDR3 extends over 14 amino acids. The DNA read from the CDR3 is TGTGCCAGTAGTATAGACATGGACACTGGAAAA. This sequence encodes CASSIDMDTGK. The entire CDR3 is CASSIDMDTGKLFF.

Comments on this clone: Sequencing ends 3 residues short of the CDR3 end; the germline J gene provides the rest. The V gene is TRBV5-1, the J gene TRBJ2-3, with 8 nucleotides matching TRBD2. Germline CDR1 is SGHRS and CDR2 is YFSETQ. The CDR3 runs to 16 residues. The V segment lost 1 base and the J segment 0 bases; nucleotides outside the gene matches: 4. CDR3 loop: CASSLRRGASTDTQYF. Incomplete CDR3 DNA: TGCGCCAGCAGCTTGAGGCGGGGGGCTAGCACAGATACG.

The part of the CDR3 DNA that was read is TGTGCCAGCAGCTTGGGGGGACTAGCGGGAGAAAATGAG. It specifies CASSLGGLAGENE. The full CDR3 reads CASSLGGLAGENEQFF. V usage is TRBV5-4 and J usage is TRBJ2-1, with 14 bases fitting TRBD2. From the germline J gene comes the end of the CDR3, since the read stops 3 residues before it. The junction had 3 bases not matched to a gene; V was cut back by 0 bases and J by 7 bases. From germline, CDR1 is SGHNT and CDR2 YYREEE (reference sequence). The CDR3 covers 16 residues.

To note about this clone: Coverage ceases 3 residues before the CDR3 finishes, and the germline J gene fills in the end. This chain links TRBV2 with TRBJ1-4; TRBD1 matches at 7 bases. With 6 bases clipped from V and 3 bases from J, the junction kept 1 base outside the gene matches. The CDR3 is 13 residues long. Per germline, CDR1 SNHLY and CDR2 FYNNEI. The sequenced CDR3 bases are TGTGCCAGCAGGGGACAGTCTAATGAAAAA. Protein sequence: CASRGQSNEK. The whole CDR3 protein is CASRGQSNEKLFF.

About this clone: The germline gene is not matched at one end of the junction; a read error may be the cause. The read is 3 residues too short to cover the CDR3 end, so that end is filled in from the germline J gene. The chain links TRBV4-2 to TRBJ2-5, with D unclear. Germline V gene sequence: CDR1 LGHNA, CDR2 YNFKEQ. This CDR3 region has 13 residues. Partial CDR3 DNA: TGCGCCAGCAGCGAAAGCCATGAAGAGACC. This translates into CASSESHEET. The whole CDR3 reads CASSESHEETQYF.

Turning to this clone: From the germline J gene comes the end of the CDR3, since the read stops 3 residues before it. The chain is built from TRBV18 and TRBJ1-2, with a weak D call TRBD1 (5 bases). Germline loops: CDR1 KGHSH, CDR2 LQKENI. CDR3 size: 16 residues. The CDR3 bases that were read are TGTGCCAGCTCACCACGCGGGACTAGCGGGAGGGACGAC. Amino acid sequence: CASSPRGTSGRDD. The full CDR3 reads CASSPRGTSGRDDYTF.

In the case of this clone: Sequencing ends 3 residues short of the CDR3 end; the germline J gene provides the rest. The chain uses TRBV2 and TRBJ2-3, with 9 bases aligning to TRBD2. The CDR3 consists of 15 residues. Germline CDR1 SNHLY, CDR2 FYNNEI. V was clipped by 6 bases and J by 3 bases; unmatched bases: 7. The CDR3 DNA, read in part, is TGTGCCAGCAGACTCCTAGCGGGGAAGACAGATACG. It is translated as CASRLLAGKTDT. The entire CDR3 protein is CASRLLAGKTDTQYF.

CDR3 residues: CSAGDGAMNTEAFF. The DNA read from the CDR3 is TGCAGCGCTGGGGATGGGGCTATGAACACTGAA. The rearrangement joins TRBV29-1 to TRBJ1-1, with D maybe TRBD1 (5 bases). With the read ending 3 residues before the CDR3 end, the germline J gene is used to fill in that end. V lost 7 bases and J lost 0, with 15 bases in between. CDR3 length equals 14 residues. Germline CDR1 is SQVTM and CDR2 is ANQGSEA.

Remarks on this clone: Read sequence stops 3 residues before the CDR3 end, and the germline J gene provides the missing end. The chain uses TRBV10-3 and TRBJ2-3; TRBD1 matches at 8 bases. The CDR3 loop spans 13 amino acids. In germline, CDR1 is ENHRY, CDR2 SYGVKD. Losses at the gene ends were 9 bases for V and 3 bases for J; bases not matched to a gene: 5. The part of the CDR3 DNA that was read is TGTGCCATTCAGACAGGGGAAACAGATACG. It is translated as CAIQTGETDT. The complete CDR3 reads CAIQTGETDTQYF.

On this clone: Sequencing ends 3 residues short of the CDR3 end; the germline J gene provides the rest. The chain is built from TRBV30 and TRBJ1-3; 7 bases match TRBD1. There are 17 residues in the CDR3. Unmatched junction bases numbered 9, after V lost 1 base and J lost 0 bases. Germline assignment: CDR1 GTSNPN and CDR2 SVGIG (reference sequence). The covered CDR3 bases are TGTGCCTGGAGTGGGTGGACAGGCACCCTCTCTGGAAACACC. Translated: CAWSGWTGTLSGNT. The CDR3 as a whole reads CAWSGWTGTLSGNTIYF.

About this clone itself: The DNA ends 3 residues before the CDR3 does, and the rest of the CDR3 is filled in from the germline J gene. The chain carries TRBV29-1 and TRBJ2-1, with 9 bases aligning to TRBD2. V shed 3 bases and J 4 bases; nucleotides not matched to a gene: 16. The CDR3 has 18 amino acids. Germline V gene sequence: CDR1 SQVTM, CDR2 ANQGSEA. Partial CDR3 DNA: TGCAGCGTTGAGGAGAGGGGGCGGGGGGGCCGTAGGTACAATGAG. It specifies CSVEERGRGGRRYNE. The full CDR3 is CSVEERGRGGRRYNEQFF.